This T cell receptor (beta chain) was sequenced during a study of human T cells and chemical hapten exposure. Study results and limitations: Sensitizing with DPC caused no change in TCRs above 1 in 1000 frequency.

Unique molecular identifiers were attached to individual cDNA molecules within the library. TCRdb re-analysed the RACE reads in MiXCR, keeping a single row per CDR3 protein. The data contain approximately 320,000 distinct CDR3 sequences, around 5% of them seen just once; the ten biggest clones take up around 8%. CDR1 MNHEY and CDR2 SVGAGI come from the germline V gene. The CDR3 spans 17 residues. The germline V and J ends were trimmed by 6 bases and 0 bases, with 15 bases remaining between them. This clonotype turned up a few times. Its target is not known. Time point indicated: pre-sensitization, week 0. Stated treatment: therapeutic diphenylcyclopropenone sensitization with weekly scalp DPC.

This receptor was identified in a woman aged 18-29 years with alopecia areata. Some clones in this sample may be carry-over from other donors' samples. The rearrangement joins TRBV6-5 to TRBJ2-6; a weak D match, TRBD2 (5 bases). The material sequenced was whole blood, taken in connection with sensitization to the hapten diphenylcyclopropenone (DPC). In DNA form, the CDR3 reads TGTGCCAGCAGCCCGACCGGGGTGATCTCTGGGGCCAACGTCCTGACTTTC. It encodes CASSPTGVISGANVLTF.